A selection of T cell receptor beta chains follows, all from one sample in a study of CD4 T cell repertoires in COVID-19. The repertoire was sequenced with immunoSEQ multiplex PCR; TCRdb's copy has only in-frame clones and lacks some. This table has around 23,000 clones, more than 85% appearing once. Sequences were derived from circulating follicular helper CD4+ T cells (cTfh) from blood, sampled before the COVID-19 pandemic. These receptors were taken from a human donor who had COVID-19. CDR3s include the opening cysteine and the closing phenylalanine or tryptophan. The D gene is left open where the match is weak. Some rows mark clone size as missing; the rest say once, few, many or name a class of expanded clone.

DNA | CDR3 | V | D | length | J | size
TGTGCCAGCTCACGCGAACAGGGCCAGCTTAACTATGGCTACACCTTC | CASSREQGQLNYGYTF | TRBV18 | - | 16 | TRBJ1-2 | -
TGTGCCAGCAGCCTAGGACAGGGGGCGAAGGCCCAGTACTTC | CASSLGQGAKAQYF | TRBV5-6 | TRBD1 | 14 | TRBJ2-5 | -
TGTGCCAGCAGCCAAATTAGCGGGAGGACGGAGACCCAGTACTTC | CASSQISGRTETQYF | TRBV4-2 | TRBD2 | 15 | TRBJ2-5 | -
TGTGCCAGCCGGGGGGGAAACTATGGCTACACCTTC | CASRGGNYGYTF | TRBV6-1 | - | 12 | TRBJ1-2 | -
TGTGCCAGCAGTGATCGGGACAGGGGGCGCGAAACCTTC | CASSDRDRGRETF | TRBV6-1 | TRBD1 | 13 | TRBJ1-2 | -
TGTGCCAGCAGCCAAGGGTTTAGCGGGAGCACAGATACGCAGTATTTT | CASSQGFSGSTDTQYF | TRBV4-2 | TRBD2 | 16 | TRBJ2-3 | -
TGTGCCAGCAGCCCCCGGGAGGGGAACACTGAAGCTTTCTTT | CASSPREGNTEAFF | TRBV9 | - | 14 | TRBJ1-1 | -
TGTGCCAGCAGCCTTTCCGGGGGTAGCGGGAGGGGGATAACAGATACGCAGTATTTT | CASSLSGGSGRGITDTQYF | TRBV5-4 | TRBD2 | 19 | TRBJ2-3 | -
TGTGCCAGCAGATGGGGGGGGTCCTACGAGCAGTACTTC | CASRWGGSYEQYF | TRBV28 | TRBD2 | 13 | TRBJ2-7 | -
TGTGCCAGCAGTGAAGTTTGGCGGGGCAATGAGCAGTTCTTC | CASSEVWRGNEQFF | TRBV6-1 | - | 14 | TRBJ2-1 | once
TGCGCCAGCAGTGAGTCGACAGGGACGGGCGGCTACACCTTC | CASSESTGTGGYTF | TRBV10-1 | TRBD1 | 14 | TRBJ1-2 | once
TGTGCCAGCTCACCGGGGACAAACACAGATACGCAGTATTTT | CASSPGTNTDTQYF | TRBV18 | - | 14 | TRBJ2-3 | -
TGTGCCAGTAGTTCTATCTGGGGGGGGCGAGAGACCCAGTACTTC | CASSSIWGGRETQYF | TRBV19 | - | 15 | TRBJ2-5 | -
TGCGCCAGCAGCCGCGGACAGGGGGTGGGCTACGAGCAGTACTTC | CASSRGQGVGYEQYF | TRBV5-1 | TRBD1 | 15 | TRBJ2-7 | -
TGTGCCACCAGCAGAGGTTTGGGATCGGGGTCTGGGGCCAACGTCCTGACTTTC | CATSRGLGSGSGANVLTF | TRBV15 | - | 18 | TRBJ2-6 | once
TGCGCCAGCAGCGAGACAGGGGATCCCTACGAGCAGTACTTC | CASSETGDPYEQYF | TRBV5-1 | TRBD1 | 14 | TRBJ2-7 | -
TGTGCCAGCTCACCGGGACATCGAGGGACCGGGGAGCTGTTTTTT | CASSPGHRGTGELFF | TRBV18 | - | 15 | TRBJ2-2 | -
TGCGCCAGCAGCTTAGGCAGGGTAAATGGCTACACCTTC | CASSLGRVNGYTF | TRBV5-1 | - | 13 | TRBJ1-2 | -
TGTGCCAGCAGTGACCCTAGCAGGGAGCAGTACTTC | CASSDPSREQYF | TRBV6-1 | - | 12 | TRBJ2-7 | -
TGTGCCAGCAGCCTAGACAGCTCTGGAAACACCATATATTTT | CASSLDSSGNTIYF | TRBV5-4 | - | 14 | TRBJ1-3 | -
TGTGCCAGCAGCTTAGTTCCACGGACTAGCGGGATAACAGATACGCAGTATTTT | CASSLVPRTSGITDTQYF | TRBV7-2 | TRBD2 | 18 | TRBJ2-3 | -
TGTGCCAGCATCCCCGGCGGGAACACCGGGGAGCTGTTTTTT | CASIPGGNTGELFF | TRBV6-1 | - | 14 | TRBJ2-2 | -
TGTGCCAGCAGTCCTACTCAGGGATCGGGCTATGGCTACACCTTC | CASSPTQGSGYGYTF | TRBV28 | - | 15 | TRBJ1-2 | -
TGTGCCAGCTCACCATCCTTCGGGGCCGGGGAGCTGTTTTTT | CASSPSFGAGELFF | TRBV18 | - | 14 | TRBJ2-2 | -
TGTGCCAGCAGCTTGGCCGGGGGTTACTCTGGAAACACCATATATTTT | CASSLAGGYSGNTIYF | TRBV5-6 | - | 16 | TRBJ1-3 | -
TGCGCCAGCAGCTCGACACCCGGGACAGGGAACACCGGGGAGCTGTTTTTT | CASSSTPGTGNTGELFF | TRBV5-1 | TRBD1 | 17 | TRBJ2-2 | -
TGTGCCAGCAGTGACAAGGGGTACACTGAAGCTTTCTTT | CASSDKGYTEAFF | TRBV27 | - | 13 | TRBJ1-1 | -